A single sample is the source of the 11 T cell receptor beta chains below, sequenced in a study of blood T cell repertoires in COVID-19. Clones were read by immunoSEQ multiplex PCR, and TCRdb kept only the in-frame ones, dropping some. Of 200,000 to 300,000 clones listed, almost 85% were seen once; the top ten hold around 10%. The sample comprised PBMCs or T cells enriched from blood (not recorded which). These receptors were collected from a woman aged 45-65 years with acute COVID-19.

CDR3 sequence (DNA): TGTGCCAGCAGCGTAGCTCTCGGCGGGAACTATGGCTACACCTTC. This translates into CASSVALGGNYGYTF. This chain links TRBV9 with TRBJ1-2; D remains ambiguous. The CDR3 extends over 15 amino acids. Germline V gene data show CDR1 as SGDLS and CDR2 as YYNGEE. Trimming removed 0 bases from V and 2 bases from J, with 11 bases in between.

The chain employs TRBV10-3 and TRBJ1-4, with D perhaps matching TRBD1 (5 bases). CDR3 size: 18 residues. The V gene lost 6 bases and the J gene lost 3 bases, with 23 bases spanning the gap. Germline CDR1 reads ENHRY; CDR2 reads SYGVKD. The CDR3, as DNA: TGTGCCATCAGCGATCGGACACGGACCACTCCGGCTAATGAAAAACTGTTTTTT. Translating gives CAISDRTRTTPANEKLFF.

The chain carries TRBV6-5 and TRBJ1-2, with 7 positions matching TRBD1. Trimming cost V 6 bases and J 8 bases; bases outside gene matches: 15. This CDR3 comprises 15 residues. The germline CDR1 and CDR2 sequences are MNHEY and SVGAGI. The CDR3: CASSRGQQSDKGYTF. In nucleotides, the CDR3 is TGTGCCAGCAGCAGGGGACAGCAAAGTGATAAAGGCTACACCTTC.

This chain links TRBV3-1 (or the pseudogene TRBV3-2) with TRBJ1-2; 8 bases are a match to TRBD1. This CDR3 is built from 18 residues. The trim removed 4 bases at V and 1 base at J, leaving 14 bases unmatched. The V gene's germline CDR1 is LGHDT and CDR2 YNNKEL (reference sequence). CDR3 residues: CASSLGQGLLLFNYGYTF. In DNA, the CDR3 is TGTGCCAGCAGCCTAGGACAGGGCCTCCTATTATTTAACTATGGCTACACCTTC.

CDR3 loop: CASSHTTSGGREQYF. The CDR3 coding sequence is TGTGCCAGCAGCCACACTACTAGCGGGGGTCGCGAGCAGTACTTC. V usage is TRBV3-1 (or the pseudogene TRBV3-2) and J usage is TRBJ2-7; TRBD2 agrees at 11 bases. V trimming: 3 bases; J trimming: 6 bases; junction bases outside the gene matches: 7. Germline values: CDR1 LGHDT, CDR2 YNNKEL (reference sequence). The CDR3 extends over 15 amino acids.

The CDR3 reads CASTKGIEAFF. The CDR3, as DNA: TGTGCCAGCACCAAGGGGATTGAAGCTTTCTTT. V is TRBV27 and J is TRBJ1-1; the D gene is possibly TRBD1 (5 bases). The CDR3 contains 11 residues. CDR1 and CDR2 from the germline V gene are MNHEY and SMNVEV (reference sequence). V was cut by 7 bases and J by 7 bases, with 10 bases left in between.

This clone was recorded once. The CDR3 is CATSRDPGTGTYEQYF. The CDR3 DNA reads as TGTGCCACCAGCAGAGATCCCGGGACAGGGACCTACGAGCAGTACTTC. V and J are TRBV15 and TRBJ2-7, with 9 bases matching TRBD1. This CDR3 has 16 amino acids. The V gene's germline CDR1 is LNHNV and CDR2 YYDKDF (reference sequence). The junction had 5 bases not matched to a gene; V was cut back by 0 bases and J by 2 bases.

Written as DNA, the CDR3 is TGTGCCAGCAGTGAAAGGCGGGGACCGCTGAGTGGGGCCAACGTCCTGACTTTC. Amino acids: CASSERRGPLSGANVLTF. The chain has TRBV6-1 and TRBJ2-6; tentative D call: TRBD2 (6 bases). CDR1 and CDR2 from the germline V gene are MNHNS and SASEGT. V lost 2 bases and J 3 bases, leaving 17 bases between the germline ends. The CDR3 sequence is 18 residues long.

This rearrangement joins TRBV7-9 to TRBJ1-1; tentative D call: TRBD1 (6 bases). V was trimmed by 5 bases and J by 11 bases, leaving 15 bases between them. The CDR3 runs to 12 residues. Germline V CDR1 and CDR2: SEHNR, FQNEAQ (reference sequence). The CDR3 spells CASSPRDIRAFF. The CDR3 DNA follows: TGTGCCAGCAGCCCACGGGACATTCGGGCTTTCTTT.

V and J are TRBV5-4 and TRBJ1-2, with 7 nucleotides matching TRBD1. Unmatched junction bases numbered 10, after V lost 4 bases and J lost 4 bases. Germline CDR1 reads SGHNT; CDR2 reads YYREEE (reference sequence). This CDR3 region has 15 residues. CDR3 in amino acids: CASSHVLGGFYGYTF. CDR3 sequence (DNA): TGTGCCAGCAGCCACGTGTTAGGGGGCTTCTATGGCTACACCTTC. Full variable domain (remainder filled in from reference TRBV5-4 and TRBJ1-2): ETGVTQSPTHLIKTRGQQVTLRCSSQSGHNTVSWYQQALGQGPQFIFQYYREEENGRGNFPPRFSGLQFPNYSSELNVNALELDDSALYLCASSHVLGGFYGYTFGSGTRLTVV.

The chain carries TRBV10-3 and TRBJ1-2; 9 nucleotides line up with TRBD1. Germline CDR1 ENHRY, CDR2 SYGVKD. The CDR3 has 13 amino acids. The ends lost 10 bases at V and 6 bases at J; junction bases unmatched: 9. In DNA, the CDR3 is TGTGCCACAAACGGGGACAGGGTCGATGGCTACACCTTC. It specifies CATNGDRVDGYTF.